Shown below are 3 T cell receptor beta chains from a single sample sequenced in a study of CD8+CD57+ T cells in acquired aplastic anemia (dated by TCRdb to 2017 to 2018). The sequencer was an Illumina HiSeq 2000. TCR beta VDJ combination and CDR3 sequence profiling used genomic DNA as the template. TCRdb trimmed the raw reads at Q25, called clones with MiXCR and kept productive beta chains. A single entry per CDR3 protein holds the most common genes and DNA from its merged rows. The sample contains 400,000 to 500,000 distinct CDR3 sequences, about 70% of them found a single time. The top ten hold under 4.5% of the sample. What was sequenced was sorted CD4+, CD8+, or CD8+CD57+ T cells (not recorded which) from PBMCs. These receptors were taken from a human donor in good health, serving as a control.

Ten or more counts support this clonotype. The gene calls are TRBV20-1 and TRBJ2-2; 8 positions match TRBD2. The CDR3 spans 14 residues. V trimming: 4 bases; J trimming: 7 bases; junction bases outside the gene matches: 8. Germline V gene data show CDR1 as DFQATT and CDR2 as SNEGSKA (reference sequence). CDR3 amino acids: CSAISRGVDGELFF. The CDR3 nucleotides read TGCAGTGCTATATCGCGGGGGGTCGACGGGGAGCTGTTTTTT.

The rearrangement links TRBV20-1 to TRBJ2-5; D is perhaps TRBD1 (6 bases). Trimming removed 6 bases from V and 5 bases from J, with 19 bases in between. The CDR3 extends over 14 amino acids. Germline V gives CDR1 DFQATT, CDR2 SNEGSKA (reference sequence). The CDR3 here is CSAKEGVAYETQYF. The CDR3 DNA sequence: TGCAGTGCGAAAGAGGGGGTGGCCTACGAGACCCAGTACTTC.

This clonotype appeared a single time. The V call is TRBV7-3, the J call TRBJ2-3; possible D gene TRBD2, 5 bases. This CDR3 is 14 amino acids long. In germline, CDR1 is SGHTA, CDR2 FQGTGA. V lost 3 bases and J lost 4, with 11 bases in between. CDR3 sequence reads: CASSLDFFPDTQYF. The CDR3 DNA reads TGTGCCAGCAGCTTGGACTTTTTCCCAGATACGCAGTATTTT.